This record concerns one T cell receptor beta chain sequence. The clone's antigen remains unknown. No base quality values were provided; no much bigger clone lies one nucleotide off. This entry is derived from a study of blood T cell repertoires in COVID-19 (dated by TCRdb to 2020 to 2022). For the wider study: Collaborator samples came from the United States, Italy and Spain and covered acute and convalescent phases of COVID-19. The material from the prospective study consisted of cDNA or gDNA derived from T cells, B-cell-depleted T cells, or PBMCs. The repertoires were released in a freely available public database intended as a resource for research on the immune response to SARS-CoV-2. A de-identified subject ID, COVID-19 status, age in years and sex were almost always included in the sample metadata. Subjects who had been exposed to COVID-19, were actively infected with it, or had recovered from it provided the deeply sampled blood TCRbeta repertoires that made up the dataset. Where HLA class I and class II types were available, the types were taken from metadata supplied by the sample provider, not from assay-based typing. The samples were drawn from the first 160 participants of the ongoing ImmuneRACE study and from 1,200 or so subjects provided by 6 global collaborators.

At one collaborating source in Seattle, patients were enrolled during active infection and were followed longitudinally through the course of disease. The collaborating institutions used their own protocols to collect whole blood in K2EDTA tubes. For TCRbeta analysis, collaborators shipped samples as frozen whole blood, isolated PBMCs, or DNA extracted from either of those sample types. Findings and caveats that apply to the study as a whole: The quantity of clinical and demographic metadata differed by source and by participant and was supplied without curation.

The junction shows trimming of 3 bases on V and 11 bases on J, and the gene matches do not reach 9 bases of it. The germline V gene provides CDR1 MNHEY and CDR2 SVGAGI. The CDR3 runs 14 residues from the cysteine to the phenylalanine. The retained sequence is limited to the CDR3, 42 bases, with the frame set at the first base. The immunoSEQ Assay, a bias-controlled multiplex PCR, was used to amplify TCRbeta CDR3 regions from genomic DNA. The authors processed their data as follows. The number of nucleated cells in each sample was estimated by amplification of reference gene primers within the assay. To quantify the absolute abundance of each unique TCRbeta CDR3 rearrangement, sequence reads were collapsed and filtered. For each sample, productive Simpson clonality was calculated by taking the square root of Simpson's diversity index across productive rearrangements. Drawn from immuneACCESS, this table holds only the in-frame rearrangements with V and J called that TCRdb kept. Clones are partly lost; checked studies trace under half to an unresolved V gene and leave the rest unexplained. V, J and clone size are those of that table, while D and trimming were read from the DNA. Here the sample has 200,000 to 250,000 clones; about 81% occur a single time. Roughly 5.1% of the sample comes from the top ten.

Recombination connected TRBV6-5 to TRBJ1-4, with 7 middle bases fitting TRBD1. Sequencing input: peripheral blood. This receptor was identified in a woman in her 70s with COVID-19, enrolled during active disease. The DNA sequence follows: TGTGCCAGCAGTTATAGGCAGGGGGGAATGAAACTGTTTTTT. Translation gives CASSYRQGGMKLFF.